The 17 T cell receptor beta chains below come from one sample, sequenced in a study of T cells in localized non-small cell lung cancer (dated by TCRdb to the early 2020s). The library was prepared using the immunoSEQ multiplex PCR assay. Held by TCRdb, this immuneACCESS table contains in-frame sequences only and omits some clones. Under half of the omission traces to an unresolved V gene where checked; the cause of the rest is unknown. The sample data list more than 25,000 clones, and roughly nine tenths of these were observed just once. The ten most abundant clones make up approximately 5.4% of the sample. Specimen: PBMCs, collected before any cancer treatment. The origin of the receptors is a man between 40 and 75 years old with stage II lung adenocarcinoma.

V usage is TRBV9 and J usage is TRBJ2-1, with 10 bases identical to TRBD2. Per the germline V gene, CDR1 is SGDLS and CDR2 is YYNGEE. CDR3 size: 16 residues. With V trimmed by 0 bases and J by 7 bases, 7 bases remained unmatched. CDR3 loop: CASSVASGRGGNEQFF. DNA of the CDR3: TGTGCCAGCAGCGTAGCTAGCGGGAGAGGGGGTAATGAGCAGTTCTTC.

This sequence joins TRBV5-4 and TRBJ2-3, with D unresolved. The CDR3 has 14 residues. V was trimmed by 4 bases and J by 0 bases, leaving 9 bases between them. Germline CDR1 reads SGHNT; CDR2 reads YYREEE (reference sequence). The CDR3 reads CASSDRTSTDTQYF. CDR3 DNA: TGTGCCAGCAGCGACCGTACTAGCACAGATACGCAGTATTTT.

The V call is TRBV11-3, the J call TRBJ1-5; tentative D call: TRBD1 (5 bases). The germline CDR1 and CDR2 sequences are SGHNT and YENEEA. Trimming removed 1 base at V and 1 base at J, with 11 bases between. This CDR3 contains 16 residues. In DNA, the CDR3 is TGTGCCAGCAGCTTAGGAGGTGGGGCAAGCAATCAGCCCCAGCATTTT. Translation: CASSLGGGASNQPQHF.

For the CDR3, the DNA is TGTGCCAGCAGACCCACCCTCGGACAGGGGGACACTGAAGCTTTCTTT. Its protein product is CASRPTLGQGDTEAFF. The rearrangement links TRBV11-2 to TRBJ1-1; 10 bases match TRBD1. CDR1 and CDR2 (germline): SGHAT, FQNNGV. This CDR3 has 16 residues. The ends lost 6 bases at V and 3 bases at J; junction bases unmatched: 10.

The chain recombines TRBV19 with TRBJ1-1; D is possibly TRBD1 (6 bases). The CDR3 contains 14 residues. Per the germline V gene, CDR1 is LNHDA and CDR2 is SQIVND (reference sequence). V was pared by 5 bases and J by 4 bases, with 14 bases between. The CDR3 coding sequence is TGTGCCAGTAGTCTACAGGGAGAGGGCACTGAAGCTTTCTTT. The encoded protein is CASSLQGEGTEAFF.

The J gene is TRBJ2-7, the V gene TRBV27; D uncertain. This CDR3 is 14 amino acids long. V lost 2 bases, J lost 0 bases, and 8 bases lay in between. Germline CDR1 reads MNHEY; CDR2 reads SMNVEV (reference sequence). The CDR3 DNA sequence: TGTGCCAGCAGTTTACAGGTTCGCTCCTACGAGCAGTACTTC. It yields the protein CASSLQVRSYEQYF.

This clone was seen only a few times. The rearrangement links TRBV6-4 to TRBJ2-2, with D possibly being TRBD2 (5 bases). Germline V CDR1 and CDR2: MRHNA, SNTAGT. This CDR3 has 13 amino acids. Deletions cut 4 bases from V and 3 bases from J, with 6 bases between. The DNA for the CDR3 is TGTGCCAGCAGTGGGACTGACACCGGGGAGCTGTTTTTT. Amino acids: CASSGTDTGELFF.

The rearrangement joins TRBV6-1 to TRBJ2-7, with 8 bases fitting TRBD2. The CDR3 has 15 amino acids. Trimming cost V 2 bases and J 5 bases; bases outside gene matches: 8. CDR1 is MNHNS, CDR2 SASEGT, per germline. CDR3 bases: TGTGCCAGCAGTGAATGGAGCGGGAGTGTCGACGAGCAGTACTTC. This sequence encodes CASSEWSGSVDEQYF.

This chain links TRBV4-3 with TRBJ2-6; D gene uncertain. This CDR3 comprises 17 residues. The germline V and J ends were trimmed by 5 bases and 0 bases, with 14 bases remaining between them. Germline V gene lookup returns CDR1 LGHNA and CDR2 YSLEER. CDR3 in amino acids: CASSTQHVNSGANVLTF. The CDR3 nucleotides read TGCGCCAGCAGCACGCAACATGTCAACTCTGGGGCCAACGTCCTGACTTTC.

The CDR3: CASSRRTSGGTYEQYF. Here the CDR3 DNA reads TGTGCCAGCAGTCGACGTACTAGCGGGGGCACCTACGAGCAGTACTTC. The rearrangement uses TRBV27 and TRBJ2-7; 11 bases match TRBD2. CDR1 MNHEY and CDR2 SMNVEV come from the germline V gene (reference sequence). The CDR3 totals 16 residues. V shed 5 bases, J shed 2 bases, and the junction held 8 bases outside the gene matches.

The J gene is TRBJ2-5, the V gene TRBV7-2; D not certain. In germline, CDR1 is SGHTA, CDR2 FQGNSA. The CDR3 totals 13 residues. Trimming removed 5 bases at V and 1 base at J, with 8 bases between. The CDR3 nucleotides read TGTGCCAGCAGCCGGAGAGCCCAAGAGACCCAGTACTTC. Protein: CASSRRAQETQYF.

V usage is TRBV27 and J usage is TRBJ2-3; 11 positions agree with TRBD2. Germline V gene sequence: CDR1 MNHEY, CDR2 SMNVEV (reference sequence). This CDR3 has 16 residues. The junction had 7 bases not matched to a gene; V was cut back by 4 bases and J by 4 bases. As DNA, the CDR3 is TGTGCCAGCAGTTCGTTGGGACTAGCGGCATCAGATACGCAGTATTTT. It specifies CASSSLGLAASDTQYF.

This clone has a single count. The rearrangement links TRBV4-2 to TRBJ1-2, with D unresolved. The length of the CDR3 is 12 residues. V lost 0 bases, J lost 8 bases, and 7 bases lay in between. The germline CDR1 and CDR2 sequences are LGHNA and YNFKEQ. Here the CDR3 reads CASSQDKSGYTF. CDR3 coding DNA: TGTGCCAGCAGCCAAGATAAGTCAGGCTACACCTTC.

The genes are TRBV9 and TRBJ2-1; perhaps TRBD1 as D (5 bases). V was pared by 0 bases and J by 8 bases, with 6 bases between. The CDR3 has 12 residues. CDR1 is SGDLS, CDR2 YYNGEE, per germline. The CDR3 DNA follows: TGTGCCAGCAGCGTAGGGGGCGATGAGCAGTTCTTC. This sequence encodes CASSVGGDEQFF.

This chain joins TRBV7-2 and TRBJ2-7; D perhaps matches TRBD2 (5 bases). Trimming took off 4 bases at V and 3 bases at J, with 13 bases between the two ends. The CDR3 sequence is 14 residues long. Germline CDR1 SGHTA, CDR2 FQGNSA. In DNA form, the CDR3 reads TGTGCCAGCAGCTCAACCCGGGGTCGCTACGAGCAGTACTTC. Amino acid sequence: CASSSTRGRYEQYF.

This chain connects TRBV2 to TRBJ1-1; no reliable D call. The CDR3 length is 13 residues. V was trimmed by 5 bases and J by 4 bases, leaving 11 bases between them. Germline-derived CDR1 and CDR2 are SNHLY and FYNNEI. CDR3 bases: TGTGCCAGCAGTCTATACCTGGGCACTGAAGCTTTCTTT. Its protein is CASSLYLGTEAFF.

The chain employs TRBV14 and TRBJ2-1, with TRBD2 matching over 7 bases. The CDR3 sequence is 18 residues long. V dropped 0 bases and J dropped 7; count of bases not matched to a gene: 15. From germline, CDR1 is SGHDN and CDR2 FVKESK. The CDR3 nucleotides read TGTGCCAGCAGCCAAGATATGGCTAGCGGCCCCCTCAGGAATGAGCAGTTCTTC. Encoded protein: CASSQDMASGPLRNEQFF.